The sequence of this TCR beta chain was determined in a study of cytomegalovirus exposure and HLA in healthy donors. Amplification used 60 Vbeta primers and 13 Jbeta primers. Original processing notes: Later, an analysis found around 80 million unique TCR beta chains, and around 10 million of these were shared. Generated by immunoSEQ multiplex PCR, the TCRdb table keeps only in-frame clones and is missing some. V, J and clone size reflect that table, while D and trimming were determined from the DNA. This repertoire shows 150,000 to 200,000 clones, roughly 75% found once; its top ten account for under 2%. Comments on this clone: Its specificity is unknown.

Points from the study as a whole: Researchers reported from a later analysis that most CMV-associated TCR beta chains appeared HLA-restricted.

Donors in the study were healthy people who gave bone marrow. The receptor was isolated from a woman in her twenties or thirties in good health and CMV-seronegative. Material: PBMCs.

CDR3 sequence (DNA): TGTGCCAGCAGCCCCCTTCGGCAGGGGAGTCGCGTGCAGTACTTC. Translated: CASSPLRQGSRVQYF. The chain carries TRBV5-6 and TRBJ2-7; a weak D match, TRBD1 (6 bases). The CDR3 length is 15 residues. Germline-derived CDR1 and CDR2 are SGHDT and YYEEEE. The V end was cut by 4 bases, the J end by 9 bases, with 23 bases between.